What follows describes a single T cell receptor beta chain. Its specific antigen is unknown. Per-base qualities were not stored, and no clone one base away is much larger. This sample stems from a study of blood T cell repertoires in COVID-19 (dated by TCRdb to the early 2020s). The study in broad terms: Samples from collaborators originated in the United States, Italy and Spain and spanned both the acute and convalescent phases of COVID-19. The repertoires were released in a freely available public database meant as a resource for research on the immune response to SARS-CoV-2. Where available, HLA class I and class II types were obtained from metadata supplied by the sample provider rather than from assay-based typing. The material from the prospective study consisted of cDNA or gDNA derived from T cells, B-cell-depleted T cells, or PBMCs. Deeply sampled blood TCRbeta repertoires from subjects exposed to, actively infected with, or recovered from COVID-19 were included in the dataset. The sample metadata nearly always contained a de-identified subject ID, COVID-19 status, age in years and sex. The samples were drawn from the first 160 participants of the ongoing ImmuneRACE study and from 950 to 1,500 subjects provided by 6 global collaborators. General study outcomes and caveats: The quantity of clinical and demographic metadata differed by source and by participant and was supplied without curation.

TCRbeta CDR3 regions were amplified from genomic DNA using the immunoSEQ Assay, a bias-controlled multiplex PCR. Per the original workflow: Within the assay, amplification of reference gene primers was used to estimate how many nucleated cells each sample contained. To quantify the absolute abundance of each unique TCRbeta CDR3 rearrangement, sequence reads were collapsed and filtered. Productive Simpson clonality was computed per sample as the square root of Simpson's diversity index over productive rearrangements. TCRdb obtained this table from immuneACCESS and retained in-frame rearrangements with V and J assigned. These tables miss some clones; where compared with another copy, unresolved V genes account for less than half of the shortfall, and the remainder is unexplained. That table is the source of V, J and clone size, and D and trimming were worked out from the DNA. Across this sample there are under 150,000 clones, with around 85% seen only once. The ten top clones hold about a sixth of the sample.

Trimming removed 3 bases from V and 0 bases from J, leaving 12 bases between the germline ends. CDR1 and CDR2 are read off the germline V gene as SGHDN and FVKESK. Measured from the cysteine to the phenylalanine, the CDR3 is 16 residues long. Here the CDR3 DNA is all that survives: 48 bases in frame from base 1. Each collaborating institution followed its own protocols to collect whole blood in K2EDTA tubes. For TCRbeta analysis, collaborators shipped samples in one of three forms: frozen whole blood, isolated PBMCs, or DNA extracted from either of those sample types. The chain joins TRBV14 to TRBJ2-1, with TRBD2 as a weak D call on 5 bases. This TCR was sampled from a woman older than 75 with acute or convalescent COVID-19. Material: peripheral blood. The nucleotide sequence is given as TGTGCCAGCAGCCAGCGCCCGGGGAGCTCCTACAATGAGCAGTTCTTC. Its protein is CASSQRPGSSYNEQFF.